The rows below give T cell receptor beta chains drawn from one sample of a study of beta chain features in type 1 diabetes. Produced via immunoSEQ multiplex PCR; TCRdb's table is partial and in-frame only. The sample includes a few hundred thousand clones, 27% seen only once; the top ten take roughly 4%. The material sequenced was central memory CD4+ T cells from blood. The source of these receptors is a man aged 25 to 40 in good health. Both conserved end residues are part of each CDR3. A D gene is named only where the DNA matches it firmly. Only part of the rows carry a size: once, few, many, or a class if the clone is expanded.

v_gene	j_gene	d_gene	abundance	CDR3nt	CDR3aa
TRBV30	TRBJ2-7	-	-	TGTGCCTGGAGTGGCGGCGGCGGTTCCTACGAGCAGTACTTC	CAWSGGGGSYEQYF
TRBV9	TRBJ1-1	-	-	TGTGCCAGCAGCGCGGCCCGAGGGGGGCACACTGAAGCTTTCTTT	CASSAARGGHTEAFF
TRBV15	TRBJ1-2	TRBD1	few	TGTGCCACCAGCAGTGACAGGGATGGCTACACCTTC	CATSSDRDGYTF
TRBV4-3	TRBJ2-1	TRBD2	-	TGCGCCAGCAGCCAAGATCGGGCTAGCGGGGGTCATGAGCAGTTCTTC	CASSQDRASGGHEQFF
TRBV7-7	TRBJ2-3	-	few	TGTGCCAGCAGCCCAGTGGCGGGGAGCACAGATACGCAGTATTTT	CASSPVAGSTDTQYF
TRBV6-5	TRBJ2-3	-	many	TGTGCCAGCAGTTACGCGAGGGATACGCAGTATTTT	CASSYARDTQYF
TRBV18	TRBJ1-6	-	once	TGTGCCAGCTCACCAGGGGTCGATAATTCACCCCTCCACTTT	CASSPGVDNSPLHF
TRBV7-6	TRBJ2-1	-	few	TGTGCCAGCAGCTTGAACAGCTACAATGAGCAGTTCTTC	CASSLNSYNEQFF
TRBV2	TRBJ2-7	TRBD1	few	TGTGCCAGCAAGGGACAGTTCCACTACGAGCAGTACTTC	CASKGQFHYEQYF
TRBV9	TRBJ2-7	-	few	TGTGCCAGCAGCGTAGAGGCGTCAACGGACGAGCAGTACTTC	CASSVEASTDEQYF
TRBV10-3	TRBJ2-5	TRBD2	few	TGTGCCATCAGTGGTACTAGCGGCCAAGAGACCCAGTACTTC	CAISGTSGQETQYF
TRBV10-3	TRBJ2-1	TRBD2	-	TGTGCCATCAGTTTTCTTAGCGGGATAGATGGCAATGAGCAGTTCTTC	CAISFLSGIDGNEQFF
TRBV30	TRBJ1-1	-	-	TGTGCCTGCTCGGGGAACACTGAAGCTTTCTTT	CACSGNTEAFF
TRBV30	TRBJ2-2	-	many	TGTGCCTGGACGTGGCCGGGCACCGGGGAGCTGTTTTTT	CAWTWPGTGELFF
TRBV30	TRBJ2-1	-	-	TGTGCCTGGAGCTGGGCGGGAGGACAGGGGGAGCAGTTCTTC	CAWSWAGGQGEQFF
TRBV2	TRBJ2-5	-	-	TGTGCCAGCAGTCCTCCGGGGACCCAGTACTTC	CASSPPGTQYF
TRBV7-2	TRBJ2-7	-	-	TGTGCCAGCAGCTTTAACCCGGGGAACGAGCAGTACTTC	CASSFNPGNEQYF
TRBV11-3	TRBJ2-3	-	-	TGTGCCAGCAGCTTATTTCAAGATACGCAGTATTTT	CASSLFQDTQYF
TRBV6-5	TRBJ1-5	TRBD1	-	TGTGCCAGCCGACAGGGCAGTCAGCCCCAGCATTTT	CASRQGSQPQHF
TRBV2	TRBJ2-3	TRBD2	few	TGTGCCAGCAGAAAATCCCACAGCGGGGGGAGTCAGTATTTT	CASRKSHSGGSQYF
TRBV29-1	TRBJ1-1	-	few	TGCAGCGCTGAGGACCCTAGACGGAGAGAAGCTTTCTTT	CSAEDPRRREAFF
TRBV20-1	TRBJ1-2	-	-	TGCAGTGCTAGAGATCGGTCTCGCTACACCTTC	CSARDRSRYTF
TRBV7-2	TRBJ2-3	-	-	TGTGCCAGCAGCCTACGGTCGGATACGCAGTATTTT	CASSLRSDTQYF
TRBV2	TRBJ2-1	-	many	TGTGCCAGCAACTGGTTGGGGGTGTACAATGAGCAGTTCTTC	CASNWLGVYNEQFF
TRBV29-1	TRBJ1-4	TRBD1	-	TGCAGCGTTGGGGACAGGGGTGATGAAAAACTGTTTTTT	CSVGDRGDEKLFF
TRBV5-4	TRBJ2-3	TRBD1	-	TGTGCCAGCAGCCCTCAGACAGGGGGCACAGATACGCAGTATTTT	CASSPQTGGTDTQYF
TRBV7-2	TRBJ2-3	-	-	TGTGCCAGCAGCCCGCGGGGTCCAGATACGCAGTATTTT	CASSPRGPDTQYF
TRBV2	TRBJ1-1	-	few	TGTGCCAGCAGTGCTCAGGGAGGGCTCGGGACTGAAGCTTTCTTT	CASSAQGGLGTEAFF
TRBV7-9	TRBJ1-4	-	few	TGTGCCAGCAGCTTGGGGCAGGGTGATGAAAAACTGTTTTTT	CASSLGQGDEKLFF